This entry is about one T cell receptor (beta chain). The data were taken from a study of blood T cell repertoires in COVID-19. At the level of the study: Samples taken during acute and convalescent COVID-19 were collected in the United States, Italy and Spain.

V lost 8 bases to trimming and J lost 3 bases, with 16 bases between them. Germline lookup yields CDR1 SQVTM and CDR2 ANQGSEA. The CDR3 is 13 residues long. Study processing details: Estimation of nucleated cell counts was performed using reference gene primer amplification. Libraries were prepared by immunoSEQ multiplex PCR; TCRdb keeps only in-frame clonotypes and omits some of them. That table furnishes V, J and clone size, whereas the DNA furnished D and trimming. The sample shows 200,000 to 300,000 clones, roughly 80% of them seen only once. Sequencing used peripheral blood. The chain recombines TRBV29-1 with TRBJ2-5; tentative D call: TRBD2 (5 bases). This TCR was recovered from a man in his sixties with acute or convalescent COVID-19. This CDR3 reads CSTRRAAEETQYF. In nucleotides, the CDR3 is TGCAGCACTCGGCGGGCAGCCGAAGAGACCCAGTACTTC.